Shown below are 8 T cell receptor beta chains from a single sample sequenced in a study of T cell repertoires in cytomegalovirus infection. TCRdb redid the calling of the reads with MiXCR, one entry per CDR3 protein. This sample carries 290,000 or so distinct CDR3 sequences, 25% of them seen once, and the ten largest clones take about 15%. The sequencing input was PBMCs. These receptors were taken from a human donor in good health (CMV status not recorded). Some clones in this sample may be carry-over from other donors' samples.

At least ten counts were recorded for this clonotype. One end of the junction does not line up with germline, which may come from a read error. The CDR3 reads CASSSRLRDRGRTSGTNSYIEQFF. DNA of the CDR3: TGTGCCAGCAGCTCTCGACTCCGGGACCGTGGCCGTACTAGCGGGACTAACTCCTACATTGAGCAGTTCTTC. V is TRBV11-2 and J is TRBJ2-1; 10 bases agree with TRBD2. CDR1 is SGHAT and CDR2 is FQNNGV in the germline V gene. The CDR3 has 24 residues.

This chain uses TRBV5-6 with TRBJ1-1, with TRBD1 as a possible D gene (6 bases). V lost 0 bases to trimming and J lost 0 bases, with 9 bases between them. This CDR3 has 15 amino acids. In germline, CDR1 is SGHDT, CDR2 YYEEEE. The CDR3 loop is CASSLVTGLNTEAFF. For the CDR3, the DNA is TGTGCCAGCAGCTTGGTAACAGGGCTGAACACTGAAGCTTTCTTT.

This clonotype was recorded a few times. V gene TRBV7-9 combines with J gene TRBJ2-5; the match to TRBD2 covers 8 bases. This CDR3 contains 14 residues. Germline V lookup: CDR1 SEHNR, CDR2 FQNEAQ (reference sequence). V was pared by 5 bases and J by 5 bases, with 7 bases of the junction left unmatched. CDR3 protein: CASSDSRGRETQYF. The CDR3, as DNA: TGTGCCAGCAGCGACAGTCGCGGGAGGGAGACCCAGTACTTC.

The chain links TRBV29-1 to TRBJ2-7; D may be TRBD1 (6 bases). The CDR3 covers 13 residues. V was cut by 3 bases and J by 2 bases, with 11 bases left in between. Germline V gives CDR1 SQVTM, CDR2 ANQGSEA. The CDR3 nucleotides are TGCAGCGTTGAGTCAGGGGACCCCTACGAGCAGTACTTC. Protein product: CSVESGDPYEQYF.

The chain uses TRBV4-1 and TRBJ2-7; 7 bases are a match to TRBD1. The CDR3 is 14 amino acids. Looked up from germline, CDR1 is MGHRA and CDR2 is YSYEKL. Trimming removed 4 bases from V and 3 bases from J; junction bases left unmatched: 6. CDR3 sequence reads: CASSRGDRHYEQYF. The CDR3 DNA reads as TGCGCCAGCAGCCGAGGGGACAGACACTACGAGCAGTACTTC.

This clonotype appeared a few times. The CDR3 protein is CASSLKSHDNEQFF. For the CDR3, the DNA is TGTGCCAGCAGTTTGAAGTCCCATGACAATGAGCAGTTCTTC. The chain recombines TRBV12-3 or TRBV12-4 with TRBJ2-1; D not certain. This CDR3 has 14 residues. The V and J ends lost 3 bases and 5 bases respectively, with 11 bases between them.

In this sample, this clonotype turned up many times. The chain combines TRBV7-2 with TRBJ2-1; 9 bases line up with TRBD2. V shed 3 bases, J shed 7 bases, and the junction held 7 bases outside the gene matches. Looked up from germline, CDR1 is SGHTA and CDR2 is FQGNSA. CDR3 size: 15 residues. The CDR3 DNA is TGTGCCAGCAGCTTTGCGGGAGGGTCGAGTAATGAGCAGTTCTTC. Translated, it gives CASSFAGGSSNEQFF.

This clonotype was observed a few times. This chain links TRBV5-4 with TRBJ2-4, with D possibly being TRBD1 (7 bases). Germline lookup yields CDR1 SGHNT and CDR2 YYREEE (reference sequence). The CDR3 consists of 15 residues. V gave up 0 bases and J gave up 11 bases, with 18 bases separating them. CDR3 nucleotides: TGTGCCAGCAGCTTGGAAGGAGGGGGCGACCTCTTTCAGTACTTC. This sequence encodes CASSLEGGGDLFQYF.